Listed below are T cell receptor beta chains from one sample, sequenced in a study of OX40 agonist ivuxolimab in advanced cancers. Measured with immunoSEQ multiplex PCR; TCRdb has only the in-frame clones, and not every one. This table holds some 42,000 clones, 86% found once. The sample consisted of CD4+ or CD8+ T cells sorted from blood, taken in a trial of the OX40 agonist ivuxolimab. The receptor set was obtained from an adult with an advanced solid tumor such as melanoma, head and neck, liver or kidney cancer. The CDR3 runs from the conserved cysteine through the conserved F or W. D genes are given only for firm matches. Clone size appears in some rows only: once, few, many, or a class for an expanded clone.

v_gene	abundance	d_gene	j_gene	CDR3aa	CDR3nt
TRBV7-9	NA	TRBD1	TRBJ2-3	CASSTQDRGSTDTQYF	TGTGCCAGCAGCACCCAGGACAGGGGAAGCACAGATACGCAGTATTTT
TRBV9	NA	NA	TRBJ2-5	CASSVAAGRGETQYF	TGTGCCAGCAGCGTCGCCGCGGGGCGGGGAGAGACCCAGTACTTC
TRBV19	NA	TRBD1	TRBJ1-5	CASTKYRGGNQPQHF	TGTGCCAGTACCAAATACAGGGGTGGCAATCAGCCCCAGCATTTT
TRBV9	NA	NA	TRBJ2-1	CASSDTRGSYNEQFF	TGTGCCAGCAGCGATACGAGGGGATCCTACAATGAGCAGTTCTTC
TRBV6-5	NA	NA	TRBJ1-2	CASSYGSGYGYTF	TGTGCCAGCAGTTACGGGAGTGGCTATGGCTACACCTTC
TRBV9	NA	TRBD2	TRBJ2-5	CASSLAGVQETQYF	TGTGCCAGCAGCCTAGCGGGGGTTCAAGAGACCCAGTACTTC
TRBV4-1	NA	NA	TRBJ2-2	CASSQGWAGELFF	TGCGCCAGCAGCCAAGGCTGGGCCGGGGAGCTGTTTTTT
TRBV27	NA	TRBD1	TRBJ1-6	CASSLGDRGHSPLHF	TGTGCCAGCAGTTTGGGGGACAGGGGCCATTCACCCCTCCACTTT
TRBV6-5	NA	NA	TRBJ1-2	CASSSPGQQRYGYTF	TGTGCCAGCAGTTCCCCCGGACAGCAGCGATATGGCTACACCTTC
TRBV11-2	NA	TRBD2	TRBJ2-7	CASSSPIGLGTYEQYF	TGTGCCAGCAGCTCCCCCATCGGACTAGGCACCTACGAGCAGTACTTC
TRBV7-9	once	NA	TRBJ1-5	CASSLGVNQPQHF	TGTGCCAGCAGTCTGGGAGTCAATCAGCCCCAGCATTTT
TRBV6-6	NA	NA	TRBJ2-7	CASSSLGSYEQYF	TGTGCCAGCAGCTCCCTCGGATCCTACGAGCAGTACTTC
TRBV18	NA	NA	TRBJ2-2	CASSPSSGSTGELFF	TGTGCCAGCTCACCCAGCTCAGGATCCACCGGGGAGCTGTTTTTT
TRBV7-9	NA	NA	TRBJ1-2	CAGRGGSYGYTF	TGTGCCGGCCGGGGAGGCAGCTATGGCTACACCTTC
TRBV6-5	NA	NA	TRBJ2-7	CASSHTYRANEQYF	TGTGCCAGCAGTCACACCTACAGGGCCAACGAGCAGTACTTC
TRBV7-9	NA	NA	TRBJ1-5	CASSPISSQPQHF	TGTGCCAGCAGCCCGATCAGTTCTCAGCCCCAGCATTTT
TRBV7-9	NA	TRBD1	TRBJ1-1	CASSSPGGGNTEAFF	TGTGCCAGCAGCTCCCCAGGGGGAGGTAACACTGAAGCTTTCTTT
TRBV4-1	NA	TRBD1	TRBJ2-2	CASSLRTGNTGELFF	TGCGCCAGCAGCTTAAGGACAGGGAACACCGGGGAGCTGTTTTTT
TRBV28	NA	TRBD1	TRBJ2-7	CASRSRQGSYEQYF	TGTGCCAGCAGATCCCGACAGGGGAGTTACGAGCAGTACTTC
TRBV7-3	NA	NA	TRBJ2-2	CASSLTDGTMNTGELFF	TGTGCCAGCAGCTTAACGGACGGGACCATGAACACCGGGGAGCTGTTTTTT
TRBV7-9	NA	NA	TRBJ2-1	CASSPEASYNEQFF	TGTGCCAGCAGTCCGGAGGCTTCCTACAATGAGCAGTTCTTC
TRBV7-6	NA	TRBD2	TRBJ2-3	CASRASGAETDTQYF	TGTGCCAGCAGGGCTAGCGGGGCGGAGACAGATACGCAGTATTTT
TRBV7-2	NA	NA	TRBJ2-1	CASSLGLADEQFF	TGTGCCAGCAGCTTAGGGTTAGCCGATGAGCAGTTCTTC
TRBV28	NA	TRBD1	TRBJ1-1	CASAFAGTGNTEAFF	TGTGCCAGCGCATTCGCCGGGACAGGCAACACTGAAGCTTTCTTT
TRBV27	once	NA	TRBJ1-2	CASSFGWDYGYTF	TGTGCCAGCAGTTTTGGGTGGGACTATGGCTACACCTTC
TRBV27	once	TRBD2	TRBJ2-3	CASTGAGGLGTQYF	TGTGCCAGCACAGGAGCGGGGGGGCTCGGTACGCAGTATTTT
TRBV14	NA	NA	TRBJ2-7	CASSQETATAHGEQYF	TGTGCCAGCAGCCAAGAAACCGCCACGGCTCATGGCGAGCAGTACTTC
TRBV28	once	TRBD1	TRBJ2-5	CASSLGQGVLETQYF	TGTGCCAGCAGTTTAGGACAGGGGGTTCTGGAGACCCAGTACTTC
TRBV5-4	NA	NA	TRBJ2-2	CASSPWTANTGELFF	TGTGCCAGCAGCCCCTGGACAGCTAACACCGGGGAGCTGTTTTTT
TRBV5-4	NA	TRBD2	TRBJ2-5	CASSLIAGGGETQYF	TGTGCCAGCAGCCTAATAGCGGGGGGCGGGGAGACCCAGTACTTC
TRBV18	NA	NA	TRBJ2-1	CASSPLDGSYNEQFF	TGTGCCAGCTCACCCCTTGACGGATCCTACAATGAGCAGTTCTTC